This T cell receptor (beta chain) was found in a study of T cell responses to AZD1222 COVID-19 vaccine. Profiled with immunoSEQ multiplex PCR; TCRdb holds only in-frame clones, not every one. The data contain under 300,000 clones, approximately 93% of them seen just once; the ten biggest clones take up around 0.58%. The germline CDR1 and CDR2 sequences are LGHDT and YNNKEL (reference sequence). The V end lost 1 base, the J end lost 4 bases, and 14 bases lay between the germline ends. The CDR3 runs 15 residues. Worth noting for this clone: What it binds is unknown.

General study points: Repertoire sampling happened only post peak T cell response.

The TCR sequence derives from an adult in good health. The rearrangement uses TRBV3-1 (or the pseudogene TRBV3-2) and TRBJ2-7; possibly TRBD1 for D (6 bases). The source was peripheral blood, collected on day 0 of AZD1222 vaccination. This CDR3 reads CASSQGQGSGYEQYF. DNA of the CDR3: TGTGCCAGCAGCCAAGGGCAGGGGAGTGGATACGAGCAGTACTTC.